The 20 T cell receptor beta chains below come from one sample, sequenced in a study of T cell clones after liver transplantation. TCRdb's table, derived via immunoSEQ multiplex PCR, lists solely in-frame clones and lacks some. The sample holds roughly 49,000 clones, roughly 74% seen once. The sequences come from CD4+ T cells from blood, collected less than 70 months after liver transplant. The receptor set was obtained from a human patient who received a liver transplant. Some T cells may be the graft donor's.

The chain employs TRBV11-2 and TRBJ2-3, with D possibly matching TRBD2 (6 bases). In germline, CDR1 is SGHAT, CDR2 FQNNGV. Trimming left V 0 bases short and J 6 bases short, with 7 bases between. The CDR3 consists of 13 residues. The CDR3 sequence is CASSLDRGDTQYF. The DNA for the CDR3 is TGTGCCAGCAGCTTAGATCGGGGGGATACGCAGTATTTT.

The chain couples TRBV5-5 to TRBJ1-5; D is unresolved. The V gene's germline CDR1 is SGHKS and CDR2 YYEKEE (reference sequence). The ends were cut back, 5 bases at V and 3 bases at J, with 12 bases in the middle. The CDR3 totals 14 residues. For the CDR3, the DNA is TGTGCCAGCAGAGGGCACAGAGACAATCAGCCCCAGCATTTT. Translating it yields CASRGHRDNQPQHF.

The chain carries TRBV28 and TRBJ1-1; D is perhaps TRBD1 (6 bases). Per germline, CDR1 MDHEN and CDR2 SYDVKM. With 6 bases removed from V and 4 bases from J, the gap between germline ends came to 27 bases. The CDR3 length is 18 residues. DNA of the CDR3: TGTGCCAGCAGCCTCTTTGGGGGGGGCCTAATCCCCTCCACTGAAGCTTTCTTT. Its protein product is CASSLFGGGLIPSTEAFF.

This chain uses TRBV29-1 with TRBJ2-3; 10 positions match TRBD2. CDR1 and CDR2 from the germline V gene are SQVTM and ANQGSEA. The junction had 6 bases not matched to a gene; V was cut back by 8 bases and J by 4 bases. CDR3 length: 13 amino acids. CDR3 residues: CSLYLAGADTQYF. As DNA, the CDR3 is TGCAGCTTATACCTAGCGGGGGCAGATACGCAGTATTTT.

The chain joins TRBV6-1 to TRBJ1-3, with 8 nucleotides matching TRBD1. Unmatched junction bases numbered 5, after V lost 6 bases and J lost 4 bases. The CDR3 contains 14 residues. Germline-derived CDR1 and CDR2 are MNHNS and SASEGT. The DNA of the CDR3 is TGTGCCAGCAGCGGGACAGGTCTCGGAAACACCATATATTTT. Its protein is CASSGTGLGNTIYF.

V usage is TRBV7-2 and J usage is TRBJ1-5; D gene unclear. Trimming removed 1 base at V and 4 bases at J, with 5 bases between. The CDR3 spans 13 residues. Germline V gene data show CDR1 as SGHTA and CDR2 as FQGNSA. The CDR3 region has the DNA TGTGCCAGCAGCTTAGGACTTAATCAGCCCCAGCATTTT. Protein: CASSLGLNQPQHF.

This sequence joins TRBV28 and TRBJ1-6; D is perhaps TRBD1 (5 bases). V was cut by 7 bases and J by 6 bases, with 7 bases left in between. This CDR3 spans 12 amino acids. Germline CDR1 MDHEN, CDR2 SYDVKM. The CDR3 DNA reads as TGTGCCAGCATGGGACCTAATTCACCCCTCCACTTT. Translated: CASMGPNSPLHF.

The chain joins TRBV7-6 to TRBJ2-5; a weak D match, TRBD2 (6 bases). Germline V CDR1 and CDR2: SGHVS, FNYEAQ. The length of the CDR3 is 16 residues. Between the trimmed V and J ends, which lost 2 bases and 2 bases, there was a span of 15 bases. The CDR3 sequence is CASSLRAAGSQETQYF. The CDR3 DNA follows: TGTGCCAGCAGCTTACGTGCGGCGGGGAGTCAAGAGACCCAGTACTTC.

The V gene is TRBV5-1, the J gene TRBJ1-2, with D perhaps TRBD1 (5 bases). The CDR3 spans 15 residues. The germline V gene encodes CDR1 SGHRS and CDR2 YFSETQ. V lost 1 base and J lost 6, with 16 bases in between. CDR3 in DNA: TGCGCCAGCAGCTTGCGGGACGCGGACACTGATGGCTACACCTTC. Translating gives CASSLRDADTDGYTF.

The chain combines TRBV5-1 with TRBJ2-7; D ambiguous. The germline gives CDR1 SGHRS, CDR2 YFSETQ. The V end was cut by 2 bases, the J end by 7 bases, with 10 bases between. CDR3 size: 12 residues. As DNA, the CDR3 is TGCGCCAGCAGCTTAGGTGGCTGGGAGCAGTACTTC. This gives the protein CASSLGGWEQYF.

This chain uses TRBV6-1 with TRBJ1-2; D is ambiguous. This CDR3 has 15 amino acids. Trimming left V 3 bases short and J 6 bases short, with 17 bases between. CDR1 is MNHNS, CDR2 SASEGT, per germline. The CDR3 reads CASSEPASHWNGYTF. For the CDR3, the DNA is TGTGCCAGCAGTGAGCCTGCATCCCATTGGAATGGCTACACCTTC.

The chain employs TRBV11-2 and TRBJ1-4; no firm D call. V was cut by 5 bases and J by 6 bases, with 10 bases left in between. This CDR3 comprises 13 residues. CDR1 is SGHAT and CDR2 is FQNNGV in the germline V gene. In nucleotides, the CDR3 is TGTGCCAGCAGCCCCTTCCGGGATGAAAAACTGTTTTTT. Amino acids: CASSPFRDEKLFF.

The chain links TRBV30 to TRBJ1-1, with 8 bases aligning to TRBD1. This CDR3 has 12 amino acids. CDR1 GTSNPN and CDR2 SVGIG come from the germline V gene (reference sequence). After removal of 5 bases from V and 5 bases from J, the junction contained 4 bases not matched to a gene. CDR3 DNA: TGTGCCTGGGGACAGGGAGATACTGAAGCTTTCTTT. Protein: CAWGQGDTEAFF.

There are a few counts of this clone. The chain is built from TRBV30 and TRBJ1-5, with D perhaps matching TRBD1 (6 bases). The CDR3 consists of 13 residues. Germline V gene sequence: CDR1 GTSNPN, CDR2 SVGIG (reference sequence). Trimming stripped 0 bases from V and 15 bases from J, with 18 bases between. The CDR3 nucleotides are TGTGCCTGGAGTGTAACCCCGACAGGCGGCAGGCATTTT. Translated: CAWSVTPTGGRHF. The full variable domain, in which reference TRBV30 and TRBJ1-5 provide the parts outside the CDR3, is SQTIHQWPATLVQPVGSPLSLECTVEGTSNPNLYWYRQAAGRGLQLLFYSVGIGQISSEVPQNLSASRPQDRQFILSSKKLLLSDSGFYLCAWSVTPTGGRHFGDGTRLSIL.

V is TRBV25-1 and J is TRBJ2-3, with D perhaps TRBD1 (5 bases). This CDR3 has 18 residues. The germline gives CDR1 MGHDK, CDR2 SYGVNS. V was clipped by 5 bases and J by 2 bases, with 23 bases between them. CDR3 residues: CASSPPIRGRASTDTQYF. CDR3 coding DNA: TGTGCCAGCAGTCCCCCCATTAGGGGCAGGGCCTCCACAGATACGCAGTATTTT.

The chain couples TRBV9 to TRBJ2-4; D gene unclear. Deletions cut 0 bases from V and 0 bases from J, with 13 bases between. CDR3 size: 17 residues. CDR1 and CDR2 from the germline V gene are SGDLS and YYNGEE. The CDR3 DNA reads TGTGCCAGCAGCGTAGGAGATCCAGGCATAGCCAAAAACATTCAGTACTTC. As protein: CASSVGDPGIAKNIQYF.

The chain carries TRBV7-2 and TRBJ2-2; 11 positions match TRBD1. With V trimmed by 6 bases and J by 4 bases, 4 bases remained unmatched. This CDR3 region has 15 residues. Germline assignment: CDR1 SGHTA and CDR2 FQGNSA. The CDR3 is CASRGGTGGTGELFF. In nucleotides, the CDR3 is TGTGCCAGCAGAGGGGGGACAGGGGGCACCGGGGAGCTGTTTTTT. Supplemented by reference TRBV7-2 and TRBJ2-2, the full variable domain reads GAGVSQSPSNKVTEKGKDVELRCDPISGHTALYWYRQSLGQGLEFLIYFQGNSAPDKSGLPSDRFSAERTGGSVSTLTIQRTQQEDSAVYLCASRGGTGGTGELFFGEGSRLTVL.

This clone was seen a handful of times. V and J are TRBV28 and TRBJ1-6; possibly TRBD1 for D (6 bases). CDR3 length: 14 residues. Germline V gives CDR1 MDHEN, CDR2 SYDVKM. V shed 2 bases and J shed 10 bases, with 12 bases lying between them. The CDR3 nucleotides read TGTGCCAGCAGTTTAAGACAGGTCGGATCACCCCTCCACTTT. This codes for CASSLRQVGSPLHF.

V gene TRBV10-3 combines with J gene TRBJ1-1, with 10 bases that match TRBD1. The CDR3 runs to 17 residues. J gave up 0 bases and V 7 bases, and 11 bases lay outside the gene matches. CDR1 is ENHRY and CDR2 is SYGVKD in the germline V gene. CDR3 bases: TGTGCCATCAAAAAGGAGGCGACAGGGGGCATGAACACTGAAGCTTTCTTT. Encoded protein: CAIKKEATGGMNTEAFF.

This chain connects TRBV29-1 to TRBJ2-1; 8 bases line up with TRBD1. Germline values: CDR1 SQVTM, CDR2 ANQGSEA. There are 11 residues in the CDR3. The V segment lost 6 bases and the J segment 11 bases; nucleotides outside the gene matches: 6. The CDR3 sequence is CSVMDRVKQFF. Here the CDR3 DNA reads TGCAGCGTAATGGACAGGGTCAAGCAGTTCTTC.